These 20 T cell receptor beta chains originate from one sample sequenced in a study of CXCR3-negative and CXCR3-positive naive CD8 T cells. Broader study findings: A higher hydrophobicity marked the TRB CDR3s of CXCR3-positive naive cells versus CXCR3-negative naive cells.

The method, 5' RACE with UMI labels, was used to prepare the TRB cDNA libraries. TCRdb re-called the 5' RACE reads; one entry per CDR3 protein, DNA not given. The sample totals some 7,000 distinct CDR3 sequences; its top ten clones hold 1.9%. What these receptors recognize is not known. The sequenced sample was naive CXCR3+ CD8+ T cells from blood. Regarding subset: CD45RO-CCR7+CD27+CD95- naive CD8+ T cells expressing CXCR3 (TNR3+). All receptors come from a human donor in good health. Some clones in this sample may be carry-over from other donors' samples.

V usage is TRBV29-1 and J usage is TRBJ1-2; checking the TCRdb D call of TRBD1 is not possible without DNA. This CDR3 contains 17 residues. The V gene's germline CDR1 is SQVTM and CDR2 ANQGSEA. CDR3 sequence: CSVEAAGTAKVWYGYTF.

This clonotype ranks as medium-sized in terms of frequency. V usage is TRBV29-1 and J usage is TRBJ2-2; there is no DNA to check the TCRdb D call of TRBD1. The germline V gene encodes CDR1 SQVTM and CDR2 ANQGSEA. CDR3 size: 13 residues. This chain's CDR3 is CSVDTGTTGELFF.

The J gene is TRBJ2-1, the V gene TRBV11-2; there is no DNA to check the TCRdb D call of TRBD1. The CDR3 has 13 residues. Germline V CDR1 and CDR2: SGHAT, FQNNGV. The CDR3 region is CASSGGARDEQFF. Using reference TRBV11-2 and TRBJ2-1 for the parts outside the CDR3, the full variable domain is EAGVAQSPRYKIIEKRQSVAFWCNPISGHATLYWYQQILGQGPKLLIQFQNNGVVDDSQLPKDRFSAERLKGVDSTLKIQPAKLEDSAVYLCASSGGARDEQFFGPGTRLTVL.

The CDR3 protein is CASSPTGLIYEQYF. The genes are TRBV12-3 or TRBV12-4 and TRBJ2-7; TCRdb outputs TRBD2, but without DNA this stays unchecked. The CDR3 consists of 14 residues.

The chain employs TRBV25-1 and TRBJ2-1. Germline loops: CDR1 MGHDK, CDR2 SYGVNS. This CDR3 has 14 amino acids. This chain's CDR3 is CASSVKGPYNEQFF.

This chain connects TRBV3-1 to TRBJ2-7; TCRdb indicates TRBD1, and absent DNA this call remains unverified. The CDR3 is 14 amino acids. Per germline, CDR1 LGHDT and CDR2 YNNKEL (reference sequence). The CDR3 is CASSPEVPPAEQYF.

This clonotype is deemed medium-sized (0.01 to 0.1%) by its frequency. The gene calls are TRBV29-1 and TRBJ1-2. The CDR3 sequence is 11 residues long. The germline V gene has CDR1 SQVTM and CDR2 ANQGSEA. The CDR3 region is CSVSGPIGYTF.

The chain joins TRBV27 to TRBJ2-7. The germline CDR1 and CDR2 sequences are MNHEY and SMNVEV (reference sequence). This CDR3 comprises 15 residues. The CDR3 is CASRESGNPNLGQYF.

Its frequency marks this clonotype as medium-sized. V gene TRBV29-1 combines with J gene TRBJ2-1; the TCRdb call, TRBD1, lacks DNA for checking. This CDR3 comprises 21 residues. The germline CDR1 and CDR2 sequences are SQVTM and ANQGSEA. CDR3 amino acids: CSVSTIPGQGTSGRRANEQFF.

The V and J genes are TRBV29-1 and TRBJ2-7; TCRdb indicates TRBD1, and absent DNA this call remains unverified. There are 13 residues in the CDR3. Germline-derived CDR1 and CDR2 are SQVTM and ANQGSEA. The CDR3 loop reads CSVRAPGSYEQYF.

The chain uses TRBV20-1 and TRBJ1-2; TCRdb calls TRBD1, which cannot be checked without DNA. The CDR3 consists of 13 residues. The germline V gene encodes CDR1 DFQATT and CDR2 SNEGSKA (reference sequence). CDR3: CSARDRDSYGYTF.

By frequency, this clonotype registers medium-sized. The J gene is TRBJ1-2, the V gene TRBV27. Germline lookup yields CDR1 MNHEY and CDR2 SMNVEV (reference sequence). CDR3 size: 17 residues. The CDR3 here is CASSLSGEGRANYGYTF.

This clonotype shows up as medium-sized by frequency. The chain couples TRBV6-2 or TRBV6-3 to TRBJ2-1; TCRdb reports TRBD1, a call that lacks DNA to check it against. The CDR3 runs 16 residues. Germline lookup yields CDR1 MNHEY and CDR2 SVGEGT. This CDR3 reads CASSLPPGEPHNEQFF.

The chain's CDR3 is CASSLETGGDQPQHF. The chain uses TRBV12-3 or TRBV12-4 and TRBJ1-5; checking the TCRdb D call of TRBD1 is not possible without DNA. The CDR3 loop spans 15 amino acids.

The J gene is TRBJ2-3, the V gene TRBV29-1. This CDR3 has 13 amino acids. The germline V gene has CDR1 SQVTM and CDR2 ANQGSEA. The CDR3: CSGEVTGTDTQYF.

The chain combines TRBV29-1 with TRBJ2-7; as DNA is missing, the TRBD1 call by TCRdb cannot be tested. CDR1 and CDR2 (germline): SQVTM, ANQGSEA. The CDR3 extends over 12 amino acids. The CDR3: CGVGGTPYEQYF.

The rearrangement links TRBV25-1 to TRBJ1-2. Germline V lookup: CDR1 MGHDK, CDR2 SYGVNS. The CDR3 extends over 16 amino acids. CDR3 region: CASSEGREGSRGGYTF.

CDR3: CASSYSGGSSYNEQFF. V is TRBV6-2 or TRBV6-3 and J is TRBJ2-1; the TCRdb call, TRBD2, lacks DNA for checking. CDR3 length: 16 residues. The germline V gene has CDR1 MNHEY and CDR2 SVGEGT.

By frequency, this clonotype registers medium-sized (0.01 to 0.1%). The chain is built from TRBV5-1 and TRBJ2-1; TCRdb's D call, TRBD1, is unchecked because there is no DNA. From germline, CDR1 is SGHRS and CDR2 YFSETQ. The CDR3 extends over 13 amino acids. This chain's CDR3 is CASSPRGGDEQFF.

The chain is built from TRBV29-1 and TRBJ1-1. The CDR3 has 11 residues. Germline V gives CDR1 SQVTM, CDR2 ANQGSEA. CDR3 in amino acids: CSVDGGTEAFF.